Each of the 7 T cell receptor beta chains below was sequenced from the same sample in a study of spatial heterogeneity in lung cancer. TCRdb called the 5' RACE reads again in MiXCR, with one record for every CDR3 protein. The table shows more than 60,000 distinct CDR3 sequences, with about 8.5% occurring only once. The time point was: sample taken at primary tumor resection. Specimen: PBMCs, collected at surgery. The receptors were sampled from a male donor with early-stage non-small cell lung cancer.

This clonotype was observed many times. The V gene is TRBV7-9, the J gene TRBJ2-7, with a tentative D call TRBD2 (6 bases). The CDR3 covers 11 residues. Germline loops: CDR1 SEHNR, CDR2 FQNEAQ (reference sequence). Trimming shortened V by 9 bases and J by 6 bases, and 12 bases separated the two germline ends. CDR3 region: CASRRASEQYF. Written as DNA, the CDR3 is TGTGCCAGTCGGAGGGCCTCCGAGCAGTACTTC.

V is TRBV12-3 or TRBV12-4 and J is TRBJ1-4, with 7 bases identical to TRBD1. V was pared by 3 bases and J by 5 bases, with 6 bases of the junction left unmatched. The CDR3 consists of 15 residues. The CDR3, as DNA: TGTGCCAGCAGTTTGAGACAGGGACTAAATGAAAAACTGTTTTTT. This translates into CASSLRQGLNEKLFF.

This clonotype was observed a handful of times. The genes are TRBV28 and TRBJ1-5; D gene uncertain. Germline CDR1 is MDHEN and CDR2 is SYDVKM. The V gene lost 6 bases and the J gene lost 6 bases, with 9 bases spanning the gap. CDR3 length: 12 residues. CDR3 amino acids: CASRVGSQPQHF. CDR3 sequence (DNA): TGTGCCAGCAGGGTGGGTAGTCAGCCCCAGCATTTT.

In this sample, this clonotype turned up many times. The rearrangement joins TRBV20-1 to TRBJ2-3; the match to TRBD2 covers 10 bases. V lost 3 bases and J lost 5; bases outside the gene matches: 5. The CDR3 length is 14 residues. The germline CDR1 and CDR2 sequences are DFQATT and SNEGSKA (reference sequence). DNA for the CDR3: TGCAGTGCTAGCCTAGCGGGAGCGGTAGATACGCAGTATTTT. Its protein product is CSASLAGAVDTQYF.

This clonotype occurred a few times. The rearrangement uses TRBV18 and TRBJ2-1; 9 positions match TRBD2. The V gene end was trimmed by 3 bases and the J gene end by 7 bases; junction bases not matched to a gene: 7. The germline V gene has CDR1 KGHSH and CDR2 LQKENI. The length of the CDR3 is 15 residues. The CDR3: CASSPREGGENEQFF. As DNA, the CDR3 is TGTGCCAGCTCACCGCGGGAGGGAGGCGAGAATGAGCAGTTCTTC.

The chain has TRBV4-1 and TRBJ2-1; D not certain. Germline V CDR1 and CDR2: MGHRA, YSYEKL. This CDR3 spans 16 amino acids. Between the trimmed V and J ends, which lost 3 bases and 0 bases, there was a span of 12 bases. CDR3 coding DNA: TGCGCCAGCAGCCATGGGGTCGCCCGCTCCTACAATGAGCAGTTCTTC. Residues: CASSHGVARSYNEQFF.

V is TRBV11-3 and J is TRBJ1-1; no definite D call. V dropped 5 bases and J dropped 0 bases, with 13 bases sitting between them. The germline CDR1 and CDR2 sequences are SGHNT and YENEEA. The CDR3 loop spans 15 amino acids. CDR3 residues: CASSPNTGMNTEAFF. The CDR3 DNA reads TGTGCCAGCAGCCCAAACACGGGAATGAACACTGAAGCTTTCTTT. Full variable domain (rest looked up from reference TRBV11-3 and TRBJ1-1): EAGVVQSPRYKIIEKKQPVAFWCNPISGHNTLYWYLQNLGQGPELLIRYENEEAVDDSQLPKDRFSAERLKGVDSTLKIQPAELGDSAVYLCASSPNTGMNTEAFFGQGTRLTVV.